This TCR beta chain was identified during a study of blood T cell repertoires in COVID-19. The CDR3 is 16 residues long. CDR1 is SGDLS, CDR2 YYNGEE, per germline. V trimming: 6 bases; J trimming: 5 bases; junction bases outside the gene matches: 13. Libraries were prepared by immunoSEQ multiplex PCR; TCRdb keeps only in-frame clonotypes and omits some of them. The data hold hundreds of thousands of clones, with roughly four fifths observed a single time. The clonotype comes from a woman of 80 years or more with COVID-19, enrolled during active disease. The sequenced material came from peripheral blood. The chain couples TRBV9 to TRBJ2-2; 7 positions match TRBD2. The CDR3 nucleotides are TGTGCCAGCACCCCCCGGGGGGACTCATCGACCGGGGAGCTGTTTTTT. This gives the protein CASTPRGDSSTGELFF.